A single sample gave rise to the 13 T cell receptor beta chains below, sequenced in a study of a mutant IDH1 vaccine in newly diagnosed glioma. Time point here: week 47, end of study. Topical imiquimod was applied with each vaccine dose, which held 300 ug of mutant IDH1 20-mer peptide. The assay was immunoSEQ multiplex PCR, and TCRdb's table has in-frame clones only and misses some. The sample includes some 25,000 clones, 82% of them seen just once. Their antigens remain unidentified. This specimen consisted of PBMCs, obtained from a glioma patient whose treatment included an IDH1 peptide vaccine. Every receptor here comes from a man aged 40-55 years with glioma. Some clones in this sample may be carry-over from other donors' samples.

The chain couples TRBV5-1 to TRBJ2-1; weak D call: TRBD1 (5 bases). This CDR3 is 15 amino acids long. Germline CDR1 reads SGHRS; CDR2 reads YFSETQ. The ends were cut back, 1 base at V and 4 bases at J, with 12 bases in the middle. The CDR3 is CASSLIGEDYNEQFF. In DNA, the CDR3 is TGCGCCAGCAGCTTGATAGGGGAAGATTACAATGAGCAGTTCTTC.

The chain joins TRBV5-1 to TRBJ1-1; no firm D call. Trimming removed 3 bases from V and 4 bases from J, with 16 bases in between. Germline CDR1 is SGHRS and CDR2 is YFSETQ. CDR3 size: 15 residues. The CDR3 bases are TGCGCCAGCAGCTCTGGGTTGGCAGGCCCCACTGAAGCTTTCTTT. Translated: CASSSGLAGPTEAFF.

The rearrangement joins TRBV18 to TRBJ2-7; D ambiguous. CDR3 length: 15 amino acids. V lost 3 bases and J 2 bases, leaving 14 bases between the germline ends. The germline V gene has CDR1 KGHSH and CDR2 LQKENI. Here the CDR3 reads CASSPRSTATYEQYF. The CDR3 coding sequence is TGTGCCAGCTCACCTAGAAGTACAGCCACCTACGAGCAGTACTTC.

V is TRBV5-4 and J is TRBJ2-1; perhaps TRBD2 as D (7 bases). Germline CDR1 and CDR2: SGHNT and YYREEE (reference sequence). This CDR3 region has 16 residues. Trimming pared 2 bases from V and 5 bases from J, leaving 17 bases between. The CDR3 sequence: CASSFGMGGPNNEQFF. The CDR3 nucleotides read TGTGCCAGCAGCTTTGGTATGGGGGGGCCGAACAATGAGCAGTTCTTC.

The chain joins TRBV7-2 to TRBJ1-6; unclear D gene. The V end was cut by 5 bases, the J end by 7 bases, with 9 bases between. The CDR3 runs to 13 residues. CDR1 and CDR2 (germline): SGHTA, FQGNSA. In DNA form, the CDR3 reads TGTGCCAGCAGCCCGTCCGCGAATTCACCCCTCCACTTT. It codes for CASSPSANSPLHF.

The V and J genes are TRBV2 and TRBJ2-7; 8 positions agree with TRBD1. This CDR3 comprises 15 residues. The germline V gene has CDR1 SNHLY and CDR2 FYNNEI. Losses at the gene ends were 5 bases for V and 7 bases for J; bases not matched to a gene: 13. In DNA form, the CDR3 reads TGTGCCAGCAGTTTCTGGGGACAGGCGGTACGGGAGCAGTACTTC. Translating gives CASSFWGQAVREQYF.

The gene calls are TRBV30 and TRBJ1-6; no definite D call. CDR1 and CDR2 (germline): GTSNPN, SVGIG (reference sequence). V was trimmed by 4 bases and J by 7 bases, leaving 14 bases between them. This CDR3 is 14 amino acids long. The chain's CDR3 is CAWKRTLGNSPLHF. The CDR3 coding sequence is TGTGCCTGGAAACGAACACTCGGAAATTCACCCCTCCACTTT.

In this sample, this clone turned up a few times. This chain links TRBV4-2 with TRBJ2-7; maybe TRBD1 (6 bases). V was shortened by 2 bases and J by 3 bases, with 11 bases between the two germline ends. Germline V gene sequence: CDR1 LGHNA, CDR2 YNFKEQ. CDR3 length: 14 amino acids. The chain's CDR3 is CASSQTRTDYEQYF. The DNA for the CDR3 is TGTGCCAGCAGCCAAACCCGGACAGACTACGAGCAGTACTTC.

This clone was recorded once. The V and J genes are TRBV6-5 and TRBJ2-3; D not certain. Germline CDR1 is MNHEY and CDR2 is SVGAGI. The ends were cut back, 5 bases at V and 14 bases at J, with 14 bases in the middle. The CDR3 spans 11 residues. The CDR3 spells CASSQDGLRYF. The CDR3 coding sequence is TGTGCCAGCAGTCAAGACGGATTGCGGTATTTT.

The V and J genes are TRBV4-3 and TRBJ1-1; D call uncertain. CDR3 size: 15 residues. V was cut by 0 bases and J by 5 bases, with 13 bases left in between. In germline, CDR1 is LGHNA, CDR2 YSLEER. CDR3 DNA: TGCGCCAGCAGCCAAGATCTGCCGTTCCGAACTGAAGCTTTCTTT. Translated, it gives CASSQDLPFRTEAFF.

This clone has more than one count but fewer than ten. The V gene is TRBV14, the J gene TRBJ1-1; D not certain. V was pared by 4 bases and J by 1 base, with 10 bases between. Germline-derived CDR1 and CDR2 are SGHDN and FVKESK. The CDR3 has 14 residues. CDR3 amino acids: CASSPLGWNTEAFF. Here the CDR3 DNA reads TGTGCCAGCAGCCCACTAGGTTGGAACACTGAAGCTTTCTTT.

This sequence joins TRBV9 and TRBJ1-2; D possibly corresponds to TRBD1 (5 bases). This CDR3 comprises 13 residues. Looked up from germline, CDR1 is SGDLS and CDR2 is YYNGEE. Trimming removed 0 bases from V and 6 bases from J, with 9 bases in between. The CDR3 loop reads CASSVEGFHGYTF. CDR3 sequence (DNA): TGTGCCAGCAGCGTAGAGGGGTTTCATGGCTACACCTTC.

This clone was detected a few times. The CDR3 DNA is TGTGCCAGCAGCTTAACGGGGGCGGACGGTGAAAAGACTAACTATGGCTACACCTTC. Its translation is CASSLTGADGEKTNYGYTF. The chain joins TRBV7-3 to TRBJ1-2; the D gene is possibly TRBD1 (6 bases). V lost 0 bases, J lost 0 bases, and 20 bases lay in between. Germline V lookup: CDR1 SGHTA, CDR2 FQGTGA. The CDR3 sequence is 19 residues long.